The 2 T cell receptor beta chains below were found in one sample sequenced in a study of PD-1 blockade in mismatch repair-deficient tumors (TCRdb year 2017). The library was generated by the immunoSEQ multiplex PCR assay. The table was pulled from immuneACCESS by TCRdb, which kept in-frame rearrangements only. Such tables lose some clones; where checked, under half of the loss comes from unresolved V genes, and the rest has no known cause. The sample profile shows some 120,000 clones; about nine tenths of them were found once. Approximately 12% of the sample is in the top ten clones. The source was peripheral blood, collected approximately 70 weeks after starting pembrolizumab. These receptors originate from an adult with mismatch repair-deficient cancer.

With regard to this clone: A junction end diverges from the germline sequence, so it may reflect a read error. This chain connects TRBV10-2 to TRBJ2-3, with a possible D match to TRBD1 (5 bases). There are 14 residues in the CDR3. Germline CDR1 reads WSHSY; CDR2 reads SAAADI. The CDR3 DNA sequence: TGCGCCAGCAGTGAAGGGGATGGGGCAGATCCGCAGTATTTT. This codes for CASSEGDGADPQYF.

The chain links TRBV10-3 to TRBJ2-1; 10 nucleotides line up with TRBD2. The V segment lost 7 bases and the J segment 8 bases; nucleotides outside the gene matches: 14. The germline CDR1 and CDR2 sequences are ENHRY and SYGVKD. This CDR3 is 16 amino acids long. CDR3 residues: CAIIDSPGTSVHEQFF. In nucleotides, the CDR3 is TGTGCCATCATTGACTCACCCGGGACTAGCGTACATGAGCAGTTCTTC.